These 22 T cell receptor beta chains were all obtained from the same sample, sequenced in a study of blood T cell repertoires in COVID-19. Only in-frame clones appear in the TCRdb table, and some are missing; sequencing was by immunoSEQ multiplex PCR. This table holds 170,000 or so clones, around four fifths found once. The sample was peripheral blood. The receptor source for this set is a woman in her 70s with COVID-19, enrolled during active disease.

V is TRBV19 and J is TRBJ2-2, with 8 bases identical to TRBD1. J gave up 3 bases and V 7 bases, and 7 bases lay outside the gene matches. The germline V gene encodes CDR1 LNHDA and CDR2 SQIVND (reference sequence). The CDR3 is 15 residues long. The CDR3 coding sequence is TGTGCCAGTACCGACAGGGGAAGGGACACCGGGGAGCTGTTTTTT. Translating it yields CASTDRGRDTGELFF.

This chain joins TRBV3-1 (or the pseudogene TRBV3-2) and TRBJ1-1; a weak D match, TRBD1 (6 bases). Between the trimmed V and J ends, which lost 1 base and 6 bases, there was a span of 9 bases. This CDR3 region has 13 residues. Looked up from germline, CDR1 is LGHDT and CDR2 is YNNKEL (reference sequence). CDR3 sequence: CASSQGGGAEAFF. The CDR3 DNA follows: TGTGCCAGCAGCCAAGGAGGGGGTGCTGAAGCTTTCTTT.

Details on this clone: The sample has other DNA sequences that encode this CDR3 too. The chain recombines TRBV19 with TRBJ2-7; unclear D gene. This CDR3 has 13 residues. The V end was cut by 0 bases, the J end by 1 base, with 4 bases between. Germline V gives CDR1 LNHDA, CDR2 SQIVND (reference sequence). CDR3 residues: CASSIDSSYEQYF. The CDR3 DNA sequence: TGTGCCAGTAGTATAGACAGTTCCTACGAGCAGTACTTC.

The V call is TRBV5-6, the J call TRBJ2-4, with D possibly matching TRBD2 (6 bases). Trimming stripped 2 bases from V and 10 bases from J, with 13 bases between. This CDR3 spans 13 amino acids. The V gene's germline CDR1 is SGHDT and CDR2 YYEEEE. The CDR3 coding sequence is TGTGCCAGCAGCTTCACCGGGAGTCAAATTCAGTACTTC. Its protein is CASSFTGSQIQYF.

The chain joins TRBV7-2 to TRBJ2-1, with a possible D match to TRBD1 (5 bases). The CDR3 sequence is 13 residues long. With 4 bases removed from V and 4 bases from J, the gap between germline ends came to 8 bases. Germline lookup yields CDR1 SGHTA and CDR2 FQGNSA. The CDR3 loop reads CASSSTGYNEQFF. DNA of the CDR3: TGTGCCAGCAGCTCCACAGGATACAATGAGCAGTTCTTC.

This clone appeared a single time. The chain joins TRBV4-2 to TRBJ2-1; D perhaps matches TRBD2 (6 bases). This CDR3 has 17 amino acids. V lost 0 bases, J lost 0 bases, and 12 bases lay in between. Germline-derived CDR1 and CDR2 are LGHNA and YNFKEQ. This chain's CDR3 is CASSQEPRGSSYNEQFF. For the CDR3, the DNA is TGTGCCAGCAGCCAAGAGCCACGGGGGAGCTCCTACAATGAGCAGTTCTTC.

The chain recombines TRBV27 with TRBJ2-5; perhaps TRBD2 as D (5 bases). The CDR3 extends over 13 amino acids. CDR1 and CDR2 from the germline V gene are MNHEY and SMNVEV (reference sequence). Trimming cost V 2 bases and J 3 bases, with 7 bases left between them. CDR3 in DNA: TGTGCCAGCAGTTTAGGACTTAAAGAGACCCAGTACTTC. This codes for CASSLGLKETQYF.

The CDR3 loop reads CASSLPSYNTEAFF. CDR3 coding DNA: TGTGCCAGCAGTTTACCGAGCTATAACACTGAAGCTTTCTTT. V and J are TRBV28 and TRBJ1-1; no firm D call. Germline CDR1 MDHEN, CDR2 SYDVKM. The CDR3 contains 14 residues. The V end was cut by 2 bases, the J end by 2 bases, with 9 bases between.

The chain uses TRBV18 and TRBJ1-4; D may be TRBD1 (5 bases). Germline lookup yields CDR1 KGHSH and CDR2 LQKENI. The CDR3 has 14 amino acids. Trimming removed 6 bases from V and 10 bases from J, with 18 bases in between. The CDR3 is CASSPDKVGGKLFF. The CDR3, as DNA: TGTGCCAGCTCCCCTGACAAAGTGGGGGGAAAACTGTTTTTT.

This clone was recorded at least ten times. J is TRBJ2-7 and V is TRBV5-6, with D uncertain. The CDR3 length is 13 residues. With 4 bases removed from V and 5 bases from J, the gap between germline ends came to 13 bases. CDR1 is SGHDT and CDR2 is YYEEEE in the germline V gene. The chain's CDR3 is CASSKTGVDEQYF. CDR3 coding DNA: TGTGCCAGCAGCAAAACCGGAGTGGACGAGCAGTACTTC.

The V and J genes are TRBV2 and TRBJ1-1, with D tentatively TRBD1 (5 bases). The germline gives CDR1 SNHLY, CDR2 FYNNEI. The CDR3 spans 13 residues. V was trimmed by 6 bases and J by 1 base, leaving 9 bases between them. The CDR3 nucleotides are TGTGCCAGCAGGACCGGGGGGAACACTGAAGCTTTCTTT. It translates to CASRTGGNTEAFF.

The gene calls are TRBV11-1 and TRBJ2-1; TRBD2 matches 10 bases. The ends lost 2 bases at V and 16 bases at J; junction bases unmatched: 8. The CDR3 has 13 residues. Germline V gene data show CDR1 as SGHAT and CDR2 as FQDESV (reference sequence). CDR3 nucleotide sequence: TGTGCCAGCAGCTTAAAGGAGCGGGAGGGCCGTTTCTTC. Amino acids: CASSLKEREGRFF.

The chain recombines TRBV5-1 with TRBJ2-5; the D gene is possibly TRBD2 (6 bases). Looked up from germline, CDR1 is SGHRS and CDR2 is YFSETQ. V was clipped by 0 bases and J by 3 bases, with 12 bases between them. The CDR3 extends over 15 amino acids. The CDR3 nucleotides read TGCGCCAGCAGCTTGGTTGCGGGGTCGGAAGAGACCCAGTACTTC. Translating it yields CASSLVAGSEETQYF.

The chain employs TRBV6-5 and TRBJ1-2; perhaps TRBD1 as D (6 bases). This CDR3 spans 12 amino acids. Germline V lookup: CDR1 MNHEY, CDR2 SVGAGI. V lost 9 bases, J lost 4 bases, and 12 bases lay in between. CDR3 residues: CASGGAGYGYTF. The CDR3 DNA sequence: TGTGCCAGTGGGGGCGCAGGCTATGGCTACACCTTC.

The J gene is TRBJ2-3, the V gene TRBV7-2; D remains ambiguous. The germline V and J ends were trimmed by 6 bases and 5 bases, with 12 bases remaining between them. The germline V gene encodes CDR1 SGHTA and CDR2 FQGNSA. This CDR3 contains 13 residues. CDR3 nucleotide sequence: TGTGCCAGCAGATCCTTCGCGGTAGATACGCAGTATTTT. As protein: CASRSFAVDTQYF.

The chain is built from TRBV7-8 and TRBJ2-7; D ambiguous. The V gene lost 0 bases and the J gene lost 3 bases, with 12 bases spanning the gap. This CDR3 is built from 15 residues. The germline V gene has CDR1 SGHVS and CDR2 FQNEAQ. The CDR3 region has the DNA TGTGCCAGCAGCTTAGCATATGTCCCCGGCTACGAGCAGTACTTC. It yields the protein CASSLAYVPGYEQYF.

The chain links TRBV2 to TRBJ2-1; 7 nucleotides agree with TRBD1. The CDR3 extends over 15 amino acids. CDR1 SNHLY and CDR2 FYNNEI come from the germline V gene. The V segment lost 5 bases and the J segment 4 bases; nucleotides outside the gene matches: 8. The CDR3 reads CASSSDRANYNEQFF. CDR3 in DNA: TGTGCCAGCAGTTCCGACAGGGCAAATTACAATGAGCAGTTCTTC.

This chain joins TRBV9 and TRBJ2-1; 7 bases fit TRBD2. The length of the CDR3 is 14 residues. With V trimmed by 4 bases and J by 6 bases, 7 bases remained unmatched. Germline V gene data show CDR1 as SGDLS and CDR2 as YYNGEE. The DNA of the CDR3 is TGTGCCAGCAGCTCACGGACTAGGTCCAATGAGCAGTTCTTC. This sequence encodes CASSSRTRSNEQFF.

This chain joins TRBV5-1 and TRBJ1-5; 7 bases are shared with TRBD1. V trimming: 0 bases; J trimming: 7 bases; junction bases outside the gene matches: 7. There are 15 residues in the CDR3. CDR1 SGHRS and CDR2 YFSETQ come from the germline V gene. In DNA, the CDR3 is TGCGCCAGCAGCTTGGAGGGGGCCGGAGGGCAGCCCCAGCATTTT. This sequence encodes CASSLEGAGGQPQHF.

The J gene is TRBJ1-1, the V gene TRBV5-1, with D possibly being TRBD1 (5 bases). CDR1 and CDR2 (germline): SGHRS, YFSETQ. Trimming took 2 bases from V and 6 from J, leaving 11 bases between them. This CDR3 spans 13 amino acids. CDR3: CASSFIGAAEAFF. CDR3 in DNA: TGCGCCAGCAGCTTCATAGGGGCGGCTGAAGCTTTCTTT.

This chain uses TRBV5-5 with TRBJ1-5; D uncertain. CDR1 and CDR2 (germline): SGHKS, YYEKEE (reference sequence). CDR3 size: 13 residues. V was pared by 3 bases and J by 0 bases, with 4 bases between. DNA for the CDR3: TGTGCCAGCAGCTCAGGTAGCAATCAGCCCCAGCATTTT. Amino acids: CASSSGSNQPQHF.

V and J are TRBV10-3 and TRBJ1-1; D not resolved. The germline gives CDR1 ENHRY, CDR2 SYGVKD. Trimming took off 5 bases at V and 3 bases at J, with 7 bases between the two ends. The CDR3 is 12 residues long. CDR3: CAISTGYTEAFF. DNA of the CDR3: TGTGCCATCAGTACGGGATACACTGAAGCTTTCTTT.